The clone carrying this T cell receptor beta chain appeared a single time. Germline CDR1 is GTSNPN and CDR2 is SVGIG (reference sequence). The CDR3 spans 14 residues. The V and J ends lost 3 bases and 2 bases respectively, with 11 bases between them. The sample originates from a study of blood T cell repertoires in COVID-19. Study in general: Both acute and convalescent COVID-19 samples were obtained from the United States, Italy and Spain. T cells, B-cell-depleted T cells, or PBMCs supplied cDNA or gDNA.

Authors' data handling: Estimates of nucleated cell counts were drawn from the amplification of reference gene primers. Generated by immunoSEQ multiplex PCR, the TCRdb table keeps only in-frame clones and is missing some. V and J calls and clone size come straight from that table; D and trimming were deduced from the DNA. In the table there are under 200,000 clones, just over 85% of which are singletons. The sequence came from a man in his sixties with acute or convalescent COVID-19. Sequencing was carried out using peripheral blood. The chain combines TRBV30 with TRBJ2-1; D call uncertain. The DNA of the CDR3 is TGTGCCTGGAGGGCCACAGATGCCTACAATGAGCAGTTCTTC. This codes for CAWRATDAYNEQFF.